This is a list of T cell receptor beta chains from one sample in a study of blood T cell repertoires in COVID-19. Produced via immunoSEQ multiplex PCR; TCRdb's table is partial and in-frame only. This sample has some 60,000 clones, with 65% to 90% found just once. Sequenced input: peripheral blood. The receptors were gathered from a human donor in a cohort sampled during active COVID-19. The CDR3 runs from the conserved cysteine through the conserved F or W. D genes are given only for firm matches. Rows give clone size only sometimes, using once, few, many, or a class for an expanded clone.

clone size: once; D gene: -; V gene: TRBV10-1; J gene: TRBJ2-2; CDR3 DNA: TGCGCCAGCAGTGAACAGACCGGGGAGCTGTTTTTT; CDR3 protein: CASSEQTGELFF
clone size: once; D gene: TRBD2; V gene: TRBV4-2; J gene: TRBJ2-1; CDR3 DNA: TGTGCCAGCAGCCAAGATCAGCGGGGGGGATCCTACAATGAGCAGTTCTTC; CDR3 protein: CASSQDQRGGSYNEQFF
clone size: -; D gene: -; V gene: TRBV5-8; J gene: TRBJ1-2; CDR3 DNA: TGTGCCAGCAGTTCCGGGACAAACTATGGCTACACCTTC; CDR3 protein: CASSSGTNYGYTF
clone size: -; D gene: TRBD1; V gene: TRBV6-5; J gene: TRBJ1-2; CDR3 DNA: TGTGCCAGCCTACAGGGACAGGGGAGAGGCTACACCTTC; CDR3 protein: CASLQGQGRGYTF
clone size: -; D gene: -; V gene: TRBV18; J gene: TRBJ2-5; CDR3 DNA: TGTGCCAGCTCACCAAGGTGGGCTGGGAGCCAAGAGACCCAGTACTTC; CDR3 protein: CASSPRWAGSQETQYF
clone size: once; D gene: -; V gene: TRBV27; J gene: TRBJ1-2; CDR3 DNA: TGTGCCAGCAGCTCAGGCGGGGTAAACTATGGCTACACCTTC; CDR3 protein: CASSSGGVNYGYTF
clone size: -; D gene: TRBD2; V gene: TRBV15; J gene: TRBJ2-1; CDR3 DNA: TGTGCCACCAGCAGAGGGGGTAGCGGGGTGTCCTCCTACAATGAGCAGTTCTTC; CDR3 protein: CATSRGGSGVSSYNEQFF
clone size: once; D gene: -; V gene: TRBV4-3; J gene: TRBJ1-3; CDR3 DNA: TGCGCCAGCAGCCAAGGTTCGGGTCCGGGGGGAAACACCATATATTTT; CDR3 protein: CASSQGSGPGGNTIYF
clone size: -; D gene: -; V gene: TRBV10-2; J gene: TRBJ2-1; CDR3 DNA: TGCGCCAGCAGTGAGGACTACTCCTACAATGAGCAGTTCTTC; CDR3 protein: CASSEDYSYNEQFF
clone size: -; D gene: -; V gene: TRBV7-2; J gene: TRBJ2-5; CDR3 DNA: TGTGCCAGCAGCCGCGGGACTGGGCGGGGTGTTGAGACCCAGTACTTC; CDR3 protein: CASSRGTGRGVETQYF
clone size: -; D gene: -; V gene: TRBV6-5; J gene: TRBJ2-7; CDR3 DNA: TGTGCCCTGAGTCGGGGGTCCGCCTCCTACGAGCAGTACTTC; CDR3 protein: CALSRGSASYEQYF
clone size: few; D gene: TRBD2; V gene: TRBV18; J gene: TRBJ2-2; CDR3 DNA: TGTGCCAGCTCACCACCTCGGACTAGCGGGGGGTTCCAAGCCGGGGAGCTGTTTTTT; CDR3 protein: CASSPPRTSGGFQAGELFF
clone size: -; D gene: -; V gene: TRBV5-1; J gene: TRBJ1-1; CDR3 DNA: TGCGCCAGCAGCCGCAACAGGATAGAAGCTTTCTTT; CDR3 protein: CASSRNRIEAFF
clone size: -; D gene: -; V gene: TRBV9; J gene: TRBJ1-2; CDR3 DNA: TGTGCCAGCAGCATGTCCGGGACAAGCTATGGCTACACCTTC; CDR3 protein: CASSMSGTSYGYTF
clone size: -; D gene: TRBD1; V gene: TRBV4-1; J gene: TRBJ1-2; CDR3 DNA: TGCGCCAGCAGCCAACCGGGACAGGGGAACTATGGCTACACCTTC; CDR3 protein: CASSQPGQGNYGYTF
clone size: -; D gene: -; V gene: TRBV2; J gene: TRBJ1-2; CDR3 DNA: TGTGCCAGCAGTCGGACAGTCGGCTACACCTTC; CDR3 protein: CASSRTVGYTF
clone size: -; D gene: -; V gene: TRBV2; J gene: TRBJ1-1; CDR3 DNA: TGTGCCAGCAAATGGACATTGCTCCAACACACTGAAGCTTTCTTT; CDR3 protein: CASKWTLLQHTEAFF
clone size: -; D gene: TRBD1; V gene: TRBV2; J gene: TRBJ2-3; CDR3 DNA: TGTGCCAGCAGAGCTACGGTGACAGGGCCAGATACGCAGTATTTT; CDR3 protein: CASRATVTGPDTQYF
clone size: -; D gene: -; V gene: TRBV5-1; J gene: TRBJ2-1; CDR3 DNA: TGCGCCAGCAGCTTCCGGGACTCGAATACCTACAATGAGCAGTTCTTC; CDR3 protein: CASSFRDSNTYNEQFF
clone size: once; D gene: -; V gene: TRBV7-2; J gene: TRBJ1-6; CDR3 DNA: TGTGCCAGCAGCTTAGCCTCGCGACAGAATAATTCACCCCTCCACTTT; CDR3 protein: CASSLASRQNNSPLHF
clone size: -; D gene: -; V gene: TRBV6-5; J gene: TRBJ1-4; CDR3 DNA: TGTGCCAGCACCCCCGTAAGGGGTCGGGAAAAACTGTTTTTT; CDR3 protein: CASTPVRGREKLFF
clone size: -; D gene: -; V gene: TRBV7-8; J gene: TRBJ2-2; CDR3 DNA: TGTGCCAGCAGCTTAGGGGCGGGGAGGGGGACCACCGGGGAGCTGTTTTTT; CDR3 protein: CASSLGAGRGTTGELFF
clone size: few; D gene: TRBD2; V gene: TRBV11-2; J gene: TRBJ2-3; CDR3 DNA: TGTGCCAGCAGCCCCACTAGCGGGGGACCCTCGCAGTATTTT; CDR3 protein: CASSPTSGGPSQYF
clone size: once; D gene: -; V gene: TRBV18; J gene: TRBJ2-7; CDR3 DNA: TGTGCCAGCTCACCACTGCCAGACTACGAGCAGTACTTC; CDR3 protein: CASSPLPDYEQYF
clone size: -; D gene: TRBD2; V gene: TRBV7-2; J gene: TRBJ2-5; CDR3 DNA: TGTGCCAGCAGACTCCCGGCGGGGGGACAAGAGACCCAGTACTTC; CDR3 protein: CASRLPAGGQETQYF
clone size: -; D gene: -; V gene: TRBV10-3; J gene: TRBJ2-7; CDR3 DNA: TGTGCCATCAGTGACAGGGCCTACGAGCAGTACTTC; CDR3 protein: CAISDRAYEQYF
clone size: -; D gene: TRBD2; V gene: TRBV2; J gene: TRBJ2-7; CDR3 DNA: TGTGCCAGCAGTGAATGGGGGGGTAGTACCTACGAGCAGTACTTC; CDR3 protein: CASSEWGGSTYEQYF
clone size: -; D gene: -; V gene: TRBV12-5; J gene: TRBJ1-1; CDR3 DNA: TGTGCTAGTGGTCCCCAGATGAACACTGAAGCTTTCTTT; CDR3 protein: CASGPQMNTEAFF
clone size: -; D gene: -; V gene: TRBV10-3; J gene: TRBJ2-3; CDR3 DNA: TGTGCCATCAGTGATAGTAGTACGGCAGATACGCAGTATTTT; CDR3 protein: CAISDSSTADTQYF
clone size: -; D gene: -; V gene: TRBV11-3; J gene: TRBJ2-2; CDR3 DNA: TGTGCCAGCCGAGGGAAGATTTTT; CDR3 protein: CASRGKIF
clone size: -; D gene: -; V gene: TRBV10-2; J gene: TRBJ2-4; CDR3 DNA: TGCGCCAGCAGTGACAGGTTAGACATTCAGTACTTC; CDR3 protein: CASSDRLDIQYF
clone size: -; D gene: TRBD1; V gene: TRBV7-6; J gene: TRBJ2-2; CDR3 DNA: TGTGCCAGCAGCCGAAATACAGGGGGCGCGACCGGGGAGCTGTTTTTT; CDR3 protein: CASSRNTGGATGELFF
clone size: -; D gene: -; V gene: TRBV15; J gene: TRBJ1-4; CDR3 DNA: TGTGCCACCAGCAGAGATTTGGGAGGTGAAAAACTGTTTTTT; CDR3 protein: CATSRDLGGEKLFF